The 30 T cell receptor beta chains below come from one sample, sequenced in a study of T-cell reconstitution after alpha-beta-depleted transplantation in children. Preparation of the TCRbeta library was carried out with unique molecular identifiers. TCRdb used MiXCR to reprocess the PCR reads, holding one entry per CDR3 protein. The profile covers approximately 290,000 distinct CDR3 sequences, with about 9.9% appearing a single time and 23% taken by the ten largest. The material sequenced was peripheral blood, taken 180 days after TCRalphabeta/CD19-depleted stem cell transplant. These receptors were taken from a male patient aged 2-10 years who had a stem cell transplant for chronic granulomatous disease, so the T cells may come from the graft donor.

This clonotype was counted many times. In nucleotides, the CDR3 is TGTGCCAGCAGCCGCCGGGACTTTGGCTACACCTTC. It translates to CASSRRDFGYTF. V and J are TRBV12-3 or TRBV12-4 and TRBJ1-2, with TRBD1 as a possible D gene (5 bases). V gave up 6 bases and J gave up 7 bases, with 12 bases separating them. The CDR3 totals 12 residues.

Of note for this clonotype: A single base separates this from a much larger clone, so it may be a read error. The rearrangement links TRBV2 to TRBJ2-7, with 9 bases that match TRBD1. This CDR3 is built from 13 residues. The germline V gene has CDR1 SNHLY and CDR2 FYNNEI. The CDR3 loop is CASKRDRAYEPYF. The CDR3 DNA reads TGTGCCAGCAAACGGGACAGGGCCTACGAGCCGTACTTC.

This clonotype showed up many times. The J gene is TRBJ2-1, the V gene TRBV13; the match to TRBD2 covers 8 bases. This CDR3 is 16 amino acids long. Trimming cost V 5 bases and J 8 bases; bases outside gene matches: 14. Germline V CDR1 and CDR2: PRHDT, FYEKMQ (reference sequence). The CDR3 protein is CASSPFRGLVHDEQFF. CDR3 bases: TGTGCCAGCAGCCCATTCCGGGGACTAGTACACGATGAGCAGTTCTTC. Full variable domain (remainder filled in from reference TRBV13 and TRBJ2-1): AAGVIQSPRHLIKEKRETATLKCYPIPRHDTVYWYQQGPGQDPQFLISFYEKMQSDKGSIPDRFSAQQFSDYHSELNMSSLELGDSALYFCASSPFRGLVHDEQFFGPGTRLTVL.

This clonotype showed up just once. This may be a read error: a much more frequent sequence differs by one nucleotide. The genes are TRBV29-1 and TRBJ2-1; D is unresolved. The CDR3 is 15 amino acids. V lost 3 bases and J 9 bases, leaving 21 bases between the germline ends. Germline V CDR1 and CDR2: SQVTM, ANQGSEA. CDR3 sequence: CSVESPVSVRIEQFF. In DNA form, the CDR3 reads TGCAGCGTTGAGTCTCCTGTATCGGTCCGCATTGAGCAGTTCTTC.

The gene calls are TRBV6-5 and TRBJ2-1, with TRBD2 as a possible D gene (5 bases). The germline V gene has CDR1 MNHEY and CDR2 SVGAGI. Trimming pared 0 bases from V and 3 bases from J, leaving 9 bases between. The CDR3 runs 15 residues. CDR3 DNA: TGTGCCAGCAGTTACTCGGCGGGCCTCTACAATGAGCAGTTCTTC. Its translation is CASSYSAGLYNEQFF.

There are many counts of this clonotype. The rearrangement links TRBV5-5 to TRBJ2-7; 9 positions match TRBD1. V shed 4 bases, J shed 9 bases, and the junction held 11 bases outside the gene matches. Germline lookup yields CDR1 SGHKS and CDR2 YYEKEE (reference sequence). The CDR3 covers 14 residues. The CDR3 DNA reads as TGTGCCAGCAGCGTGGGGACAGGGAGTCCGCCGCAGTACTTC. It specifies CASSVGTGSPPQYF.

This clonotype was detected many times. The genes are TRBV5-1 and TRBJ1-4; 7 bases map to TRBD1. Germline V gene data show CDR1 as SGHRS and CDR2 as YFSETQ. This CDR3 has 14 residues. The trim removed 4 bases at V and 8 bases at J, leaving 8 bases unmatched. CDR3 amino acids: CASSKRTGGEKLFF. The CDR3 nucleotides read TGCGCCAGCAGCAAAAGGACAGGAGGGGAAAAACTGTTTTTT.

This clonotype was detected ten times or more. This chain uses TRBV5-1 with TRBJ1-3; 8 nucleotides match TRBD1. Per the germline V gene, CDR1 is SGHRS and CDR2 is YFSETQ. The CDR3 is 15 amino acids. V lost 4 bases and J lost 3; bases outside the gene matches: 6. CDR3: CASSTSDRDGNTIYF. As DNA, the CDR3 is TGCGCCAGCAGCACGTCGGACAGGGATGGAAACACCATATATTTT.

This clonotype has at least ten counts. The CDR3 is CSVMRRGAETQYF. The CDR3 region has the DNA TGCAGCGTTATGCGACGGGGGGCAGAGACCCAGTACTTC. The chain joins TRBV29-1 to TRBJ2-5; TRBD2 is a possible D gene (7 bases). Trimming pared 5 bases from V and 4 bases from J, leaving 14 bases between. There are 13 residues in the CDR3. Germline assignment: CDR1 SQVTM and CDR2 ANQGSEA.

This clonotype was observed a single time. A read error may explain this, as a much larger clone is one base away. The chain has TRBV4-3 and TRBJ2-3; the match to TRBD2 covers 8 bases. V lost 1 base to trimming and J lost 5 bases; unmatched junction nucleotides: 8. Germline values: CDR1 LGHNA, CDR2 YSLEER. CDR3 length: 16 amino acids. The CDR3 DNA reads TGCGCCAGCAGCCAAGTCTTATCGGGAGGGCGAGATACGCAGTATTTT. Protein: CASSQVLSGGRDTQYF.

Note on this clonotype: At one end, the junction sequence differs from germline, possibly due to a read error. V usage is TRBV19 and J usage is TRBJ2-5; D is unresolved. CDR1 and CDR2 (germline): LNHDA, SQIVND (reference sequence). This CDR3 is 14 amino acids long. CDR3 nucleotides: TGTGCCAGTCGTATGGTGTCCAACGAAGAGACCCAGTACTTC. Translating gives CASRMVSNEETQYF.

The sample holds many counts of this clonotype. This rearrangement joins TRBV29-1 to TRBJ2-3; maybe TRBD2 (6 bases). V lost 4 bases to trimming and J lost 4 bases, with 18 bases between them. Germline CDR1 and CDR2: SQVTM and ANQGSEA. The CDR3 consists of 15 residues. CDR3 loop: CSVGMGLHLADTQYF. The CDR3 DNA sequence: TGCAGCGTTGGTATGGGACTGCATTTAGCAGATACGCAGTATTTT.

This clonotype was detected ten times or more. The chain uses TRBV21-1 and TRBJ2-3; the table's D call of TRBD1 was not tested on the DNA. TRBV21-1 corresponds to a pseudogene. The CDR3 loop spans 16 amino acids. DNA of the CDR3: TGTGCCAGCAGCAAAGGAGGACAGGGAGGGACAGATACGCAGTATTTT. Translation gives CASSKGGQGGTDTQYF.

This clonotype was counted ten times or more. The J gene is TRBJ2-1, the V gene TRBV20-1, with D perhaps TRBD1 (6 bases). V lost 7 bases, J lost 2 bases, and 12 bases lay in between. The CDR3 has 13 amino acids. Germline CDR1 reads DFQATT; CDR2 reads SNEGSKA (reference sequence). The CDR3 DNA is TGCAGTGGTAACAGGGTCACCTACAATGAGCAGTTCTTC. Translated: CSGNRVTYNEQFF.

Comment on this clonotype: A clone one base away is much larger, so this may be a read error. The chain couples TRBV7-3 to TRBJ2-3; TRBD2 aligns across 10 bases. The germline gives CDR1 SGHTA, CDR2 FQGTGA. There are 14 residues in the CDR3. The chain's CDR3 is CGSSRGTSVDTQYF. CDR3 DNA: TGTGGCAGCAGCCGTGGGACTAGCGTAGATACGCAGTATTTT.

The table lists this clonotype with many counts. V and J are TRBV29-1 and TRBJ1-2; no definite D call. The CDR3 extends over 15 amino acids. Germline CDR1 is SQVTM and CDR2 is ANQGSEA. Trimming took 1 base from V and 4 from J, leaving 16 bases between them. CDR3: CSVEGSRVPIYGYTF. The DNA for the CDR3 is TGCAGCGTTGAAGGGTCGAGGGTACCTATCTATGGCTACACCTTC.

Many counts were recorded for this clonotype. The V gene is TRBV10-3, the J gene TRBJ2-1; D not certain. Germline assignment: CDR1 ENHRY and CDR2 SYGVKD. Between the trimmed V and J ends, which lost 2 bases and 7 bases, there was a span of 12 bases. This CDR3 is built from 14 residues. Here the CDR3 reads CAISEPLSANEQFF. DNA for the CDR3: TGTGCCATCAGTGAGCCGCTGTCTGCGAATGAGCAGTTCTTC.

This clonotype was observed at least ten times. The CDR3, as DNA: TGTGCCAGCAGCTTGGCCGGGACTATACTCTACGAGCAGTACTTC. Translated: CASSLAGTILYEQYF. The chain couples TRBV5-5 to TRBJ2-7; TRBD2 matches at 7 bases. V lost 0 bases to trimming and J lost 3 bases; unmatched junction nucleotides: 6. Germline CDR1 reads SGHKS; CDR2 reads YYEKEE (reference sequence). The CDR3 is 15 amino acids.

In its sample, this clonotype was seen many times. The genes are TRBV27 and TRBJ2-6; D unclear. Deletions cut 6 bases from V and 0 bases from J, with 9 bases between. This CDR3 is built from 15 residues. The germline V gene has CDR1 MNHEY and CDR2 SMNVEV (reference sequence). CDR3 DNA: TGTGCCAGCAGCTTCTCTAGCTCTGGGGCCAACGTCCTGACTTTC. It specifies CASSFSSSGANVLTF.

This clonotype was seen at least ten times. The CDR3: CAISEAGGGDEQFF. The CDR3 DNA follows: TGTGCCATCTCGGAAGCGGGAGGCGGCGATGAGCAGTTCTTC. This chain links TRBV10-3 with TRBJ2-1; TRBD2 aligns across 9 bases. The junction had 10 bases not matched to a gene; V was cut back by 8 bases and J by 8 bases. Per the germline V gene, CDR1 is ENHRY and CDR2 is SYGVKD. CDR3 length: 14 residues.

This clonotype was seen ten or more times. V is TRBV7-9 and J is TRBJ2-5, with TRBD1 identical over 9 bases. CDR3 length: 16 amino acids. Germline values: CDR1 SEHNR, CDR2 FQNEAQ (reference sequence). With V trimmed by 5 bases and J by 2 bases, 9 bases remained unmatched. CDR3 sequence reads: CASSTLQGAEQETQYF. CDR3 coding DNA: TGTGCCAGCAGCACCTTACAGGGGGCTGAACAAGAGACCCAGTACTTC. Using reference TRBV7-9 and TRBJ2-5 for the parts outside the CDR3, the full variable domain is DTGVSQNPRHKITKRGQNVTFRCDPISEHNRLYWYRQTLGQGPEFLTYFQNEAQLEKSRLLSDRFSAERPKGSFSTLEIQRTEQGDSAMYLCASSTLQGAEQETQYFGPGTRLLVL.

The chain has TRBV6-1 and TRBJ2-7; 7 nucleotides line up with TRBD1. With 4 bases clipped from V and 6 bases from J, the junction kept 12 bases outside the gene matches. The CDR3 has 15 residues. Germline CDR1 MNHNS, CDR2 SASEGT. The CDR3 loop reads CASSATGSLSGEQYF. Here the CDR3 DNA reads TGTGCCAGCAGTGCGACAGGGAGTTTGAGCGGCGAGCAGTACTTC.

Ten or more counts support this clonotype. The chain employs TRBV20-1 and TRBJ2-4, with TRBD2 matching over 9 bases. V was pared by 1 base and J by 13 bases, with 8 bases of the junction left unmatched. The germline V gene has CDR1 DFQATT and CDR2 SNEGSKA (reference sequence). CDR3 length equals 13 residues. This chain's CDR3 is CSARVAGGPSQYF. CDR3 in DNA: TGCAGTGCTAGAGTGGCGGGAGGGCCTTCCCAGTACTTC.

Ten or more counts support this clonotype. The V and J genes are TRBV20-1 and TRBJ1-2, with unresolved D. Germline V gives CDR1 DFQATT, CDR2 SNEGSKA (reference sequence). The CDR3 loop spans 16 amino acids. Trimming cost V 0 bases and J 3 bases, with 17 bases left between them. The CDR3 coding sequence is TGCAGTGCTAGAGATCTCCCCAAGCCTTCAGACTATGGCTACACCTTC. Protein: CSARDLPKPSDYGYTF.

This clonotype was detected many times. The V gene is TRBV12-3 or TRBV12-4, the J gene TRBJ2-1, with D perhaps assigned TRBD1 or TRBD2 (5 bases each). V lost 4 bases, J lost 7 bases, and 14 bases lay in between. The CDR3 spans 14 residues. CDR3 sequence reads: CASSWGNGKNEQFF. The CDR3 nucleotides read TGTGCCAGCAGTTGGGGGAACGGCAAAAATGAGCAGTTCTTC.

This clonotype came up many times. The chain couples TRBV19 to TRBJ2-3; D remains ambiguous. The germline gives CDR1 LNHDA, CDR2 SQIVND (reference sequence). The CDR3 sequence is 11 residues long. The ends were cut back, 4 bases at V and 9 bases at J, with 8 bases in the middle. The CDR3 DNA reads TGTGCCAGTAGTACTGTCGGGACGCAGTATTTT. This gives the protein CASSTVGTQYF.

In this sample, this clonotype turned up many times. CDR3 sequence: CSVRRRLAGMDEQFF. The CDR3 DNA reads TGCAGCGTTCGAAGACGACTAGCGGGAATGGATGAGCAGTTCTTC. The chain joins TRBV29-1 to TRBJ2-1; 11 nucleotides line up with TRBD2. Trimming cost V 5 bases and J 8 bases; bases outside gene matches: 11. Germline V gene data show CDR1 as SQVTM and CDR2 as ANQGSEA. This CDR3 spans 15 amino acids.

The J gene is TRBJ1-1, the V gene TRBV12-3 or TRBV12-4, with 8 bases identical to TRBD1. V shed 2 bases, J shed 1 base, and the junction held 6 bases outside the gene matches. The CDR3 spans 16 residues. The CDR3 DNA sequence: TGTGCCAGCAGTTTACAACAGGGGGAAGGGAACACTGAAGCTTTCTTT. Protein: CASSLQQGEGNTEAFF.

The chain recombines TRBV20-1 with TRBJ1-4, with D possibly being TRBD1 (6 bases). The CDR3 totals 15 residues. Germline CDR1 DFQATT, CDR2 SNEGSKA (reference sequence). Trimming removed 4 bases from V and 0 bases from J, with 12 bases in between. CDR3 coding DNA: TGCAGTGCTATTCCGGGGGCGTCAACTAATGAAAAACTGTTTTTT. This translates into CSAIPGASTNEKLFF.

This sequence joins TRBV12-3 or TRBV12-4 and TRBJ1-2; D is ambiguous. The CDR3 spans 14 residues. V lost 6 bases, J lost 3 bases, and 14 bases lay in between. The CDR3 here is CASRRHSSDYGYTF. The DNA for the CDR3 is TGTGCCAGCAGAAGACACTCCTCCGACTATGGCTACACCTTC.